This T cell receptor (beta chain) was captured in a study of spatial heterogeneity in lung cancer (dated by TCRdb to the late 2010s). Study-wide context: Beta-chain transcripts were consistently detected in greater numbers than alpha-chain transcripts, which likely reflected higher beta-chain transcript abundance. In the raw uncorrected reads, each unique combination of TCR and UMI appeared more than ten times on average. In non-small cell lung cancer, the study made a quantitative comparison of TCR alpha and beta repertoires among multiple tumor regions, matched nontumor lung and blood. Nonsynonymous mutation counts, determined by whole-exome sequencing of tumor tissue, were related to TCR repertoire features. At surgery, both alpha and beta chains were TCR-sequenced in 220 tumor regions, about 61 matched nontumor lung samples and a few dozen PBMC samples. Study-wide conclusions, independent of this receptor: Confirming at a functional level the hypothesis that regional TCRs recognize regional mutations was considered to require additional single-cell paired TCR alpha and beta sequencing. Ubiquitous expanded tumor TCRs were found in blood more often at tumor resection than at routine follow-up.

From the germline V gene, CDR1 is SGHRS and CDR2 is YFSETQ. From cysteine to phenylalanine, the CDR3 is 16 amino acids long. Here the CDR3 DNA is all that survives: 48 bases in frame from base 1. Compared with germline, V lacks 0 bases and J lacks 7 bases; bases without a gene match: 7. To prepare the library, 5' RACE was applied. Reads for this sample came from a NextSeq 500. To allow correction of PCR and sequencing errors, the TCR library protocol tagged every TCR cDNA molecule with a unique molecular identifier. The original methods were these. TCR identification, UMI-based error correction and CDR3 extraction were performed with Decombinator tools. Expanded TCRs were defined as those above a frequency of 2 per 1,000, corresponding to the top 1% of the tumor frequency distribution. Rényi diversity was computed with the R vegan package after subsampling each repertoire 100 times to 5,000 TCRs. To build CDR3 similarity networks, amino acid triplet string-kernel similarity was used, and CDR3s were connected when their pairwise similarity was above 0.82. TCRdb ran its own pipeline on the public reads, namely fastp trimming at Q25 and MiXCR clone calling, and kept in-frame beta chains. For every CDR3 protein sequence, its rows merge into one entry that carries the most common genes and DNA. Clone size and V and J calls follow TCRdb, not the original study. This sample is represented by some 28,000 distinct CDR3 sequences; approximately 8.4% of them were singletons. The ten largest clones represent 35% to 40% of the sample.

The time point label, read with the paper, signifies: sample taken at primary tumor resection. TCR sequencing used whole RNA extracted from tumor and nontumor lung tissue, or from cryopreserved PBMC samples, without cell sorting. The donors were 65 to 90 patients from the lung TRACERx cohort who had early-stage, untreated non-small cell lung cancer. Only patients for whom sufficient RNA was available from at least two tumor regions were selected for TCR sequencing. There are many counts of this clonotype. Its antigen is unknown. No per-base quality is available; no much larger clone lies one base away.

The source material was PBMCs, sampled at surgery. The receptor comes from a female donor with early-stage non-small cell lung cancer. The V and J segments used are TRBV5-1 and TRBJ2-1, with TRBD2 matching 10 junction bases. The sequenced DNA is TGCGCCAGCAGCTTGGGGACTAGCGGTGGTATTAATGAGCAGTTCTTC. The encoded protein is CASSLGTSGGINEQFF.